This T cell receptor beta chain was captured by sequencing in a study of blood T cell repertoires in COVID-19. Study details: Sites in the United States, Italy and Spain provided acute and convalescent COVID-19 samples. PBMCs, B-cell-depleted T cells, or T cells were the source of the cDNA or gDNA that made up the material.

Per the original methods: Estimated nucleated cell counts came from reference gene primer amplification. Using immunoSEQ multiplex PCR, the repertoire was profiled, and TCRdb retains in-frame clones only, with some absent. V and J calls and clone size are given by that table; D and trimming were obtained from the DNA. The sample contains under 350,000 clones, around 84% of which appear only once. V was pared by 4 bases and J by 4 bases, with 10 bases between. CDR1 LGHDT and CDR2 YNNKEL come from the germline V gene (reference sequence). This CDR3 comprises 13 residues. Sequences were obtained from peripheral blood. The J gene is TRBJ1-1, the V gene TRBV3-1 (or the pseudogene TRBV3-2); D might be TRBD1 (5 bases). This receptor was identified in a man in his sixties or seventies with acute or convalescent COVID-19. The CDR3 reads CASSLTGLTEAFF. For the CDR3, the DNA is TGTGCCAGCAGCCTTACGGGACTCACTGAAGCTTTCTTT.